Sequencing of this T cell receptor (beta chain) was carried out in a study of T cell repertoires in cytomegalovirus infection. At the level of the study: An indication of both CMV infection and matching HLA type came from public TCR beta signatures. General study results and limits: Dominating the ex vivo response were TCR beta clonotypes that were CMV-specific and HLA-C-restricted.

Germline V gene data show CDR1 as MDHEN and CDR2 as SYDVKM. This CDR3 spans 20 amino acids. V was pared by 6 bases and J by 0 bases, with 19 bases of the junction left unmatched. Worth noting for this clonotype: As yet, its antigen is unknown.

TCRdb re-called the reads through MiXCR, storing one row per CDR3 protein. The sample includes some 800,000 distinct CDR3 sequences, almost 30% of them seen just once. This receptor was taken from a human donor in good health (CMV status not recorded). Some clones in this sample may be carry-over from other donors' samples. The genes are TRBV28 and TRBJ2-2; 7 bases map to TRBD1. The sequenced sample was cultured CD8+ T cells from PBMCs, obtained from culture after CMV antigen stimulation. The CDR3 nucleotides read TGTGCCAGCAGCAATGGCGAATTCGACAGGGAACAGACGAACACCGGGGAGCTGTTTTTT. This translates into CASSNGEFDREQTNTGELFF.